This T cell receptor (beta chain) came from a study of blood T cell repertoires in COVID-19. Whole-study context: Acute and convalescent COVID-19 samples came from the United States, Italy and Spain. The analysed material was cDNA or gDNA that came from T cells, B-cell-depleted T cells, or PBMCs.

In the original workflow: How many nucleated cells were present was estimated from reference gene primer amplification. The data were produced by immunoSEQ multiplex PCR, yet TCRdb's version contains in-frame clones alone and is incomplete. V and J calls and clone size are copied from that table; D and trimming were computed from the DNA. The sample includes 50,000 or so clones, around 84% seen only once; the top ten take 11% to 15%. Sequencing input: peripheral blood. This sequence was found in a man between 65 and 79 years old with acute or convalescent COVID-19.

The CDR3 region is CASSINSPYEQYF. The CDR3 nucleotides are TGTGCCAGTAGTATAAACAGTCCCTACGAGCAGTACTTC. This chain joins TRBV19 and TRBJ2-7; D call uncertain. The CDR3 extends over 13 amino acids. Per the germline V gene, CDR1 is LNHDA and CDR2 is SQIVND (reference sequence). V was clipped by 2 bases and J by 2 bases, with 7 bases between them.